The 29 T cell receptor beta chains below come from one sample, sequenced in a study of neurological immune-mediated disorders. Via MiXCR, TCRdb re-called the 5' RACE reads, giving one row per CDR3 protein. The repertoire holds 44,000 or so distinct CDR3 sequences, with roughly 6.3% as singletons. The material sequenced was CD4+ T cells from blood. The receptors stem from a woman between 40 and 50 years old in good health.

This clonotype was picked up many times. V gene TRBV28 combines with J gene TRBJ2-7; D remains ambiguous. The CDR3 runs 15 residues. Per the germline V gene, CDR1 is MDHEN and CDR2 is SYDVKM. V lost 4 bases to trimming and J lost 1 base, with 14 bases between them. This CDR3 reads CASSYPGLKSYEQYF. DNA for the CDR3: TGTGCCAGCAGTTACCCGGGTCTAAAATCCTACGAGCAGTACTTC.

Ten or more counts support this clonotype. The chain combines TRBV28 with TRBJ2-3; 12 bases are a match to TRBD2. CDR1 is MDHEN and CDR2 is SYDVKM in the germline V gene. Trimming took 5 bases from V and 2 from J; bases not matched to a gene: 14. CDR3 size: 19 residues. The CDR3 spells CASSIPSSGRASNTDTQYF. CDR3 DNA sequence: TGTGCCAGCAGTATTCCCTCTAGCGGGAGGGCCTCTAACACAGATACGCAGTATTTT.

Ten or more counts support this clonotype. The rearrangement joins TRBV5-1 to TRBJ2-1, with D maybe TRBD2 (5 bases). The germline CDR1 and CDR2 sequences are SGHRS and YFSETQ. The CDR3 totals 12 residues. V was shortened by 0 bases and J by 10 bases, with 8 bases between the two germline ends. For the CDR3, the DNA is TGCGCCAGCAGCTTGGCGGGCGGGGAGCAGTTCTTC. Protein sequence: CASSLAGGEQFF.

This clonotype was picked up many times. The V call is TRBV5-6, the J call TRBJ1-1, with 7 bases fitting TRBD1. The germline V gene has CDR1 SGHDT and CDR2 YYEEEE. The CDR3 has 15 residues. V was clipped by 4 bases and J by 1 base; unmatched bases: 7. For the CDR3, the DNA is TGTGCCAGCAGCCCAATGGGACAGACGAACACTGAAGCTTTCTTT. It encodes CASSPMGQTNTEAFF.

This clonotype was found many times. This chain uses TRBV5-1 with TRBJ2-7, with D possibly TRBD2 on 5 matching bases. With 4 bases removed from V and 6 bases from J, the gap between germline ends came to 17 bases. In germline, CDR1 is SGHRS, CDR2 YFSETQ. The CDR3 length is 14 residues. Written as DNA, the CDR3 is TGCGCCAGCAGCGAGTCAGAGGGTCGGGCCGAGCAGTACTTC. This codes for CASSESEGRAEQYF. Full variable domain (remainder filled in from reference TRBV5-1 and TRBJ2-7): KAGVTQTPRYLIKTRGQQVTLSCSPISGHRSVSWYQQTPGQGLQFLFEYFSETQRNKGNFPGRFSGRQFSNSRSEMNVSTLELGDSALYLCASSESEGRAEQYFGPGTRLTVT.

This clonotype came up many times. J is TRBJ2-5 and V is TRBV20-1; possibly TRBD2 for D (6 bases). The germline V gene has CDR1 DFQATT and CDR2 SNEGSKA (reference sequence). There are 14 residues in the CDR3. V gave up 2 bases and J gave up 2 bases, with 12 bases separating them. The CDR3 DNA is TGCAGTGCTAGATTTGGTAGCGGACAAGAGACCCAGTACTTC. Amino acid sequence: CSARFGSGQETQYF.

This clonotype was seen at least ten times. This chain connects TRBV20-1 to TRBJ1-1; 10 bases are shared with TRBD1. This CDR3 contains 15 residues. With 2 bases clipped from V and 6 bases from J, the junction kept 9 bases outside the gene matches. Looked up from germline, CDR1 is DFQATT and CDR2 is SNEGSKA (reference sequence). The CDR3 loop reads CSARLDRGLKAEAFF. CDR3 in DNA: TGCAGTGCTAGACTGGACAGGGGGTTGAAAGCTGAAGCTTTCTTT.

This clonotype was detected many times. This rearrangement joins TRBV28 to TRBJ2-1; the match to TRBD1 covers 8 bases. Germline CDR1 reads MDHEN; CDR2 reads SYDVKM. V lost 1 base and J lost 13; bases outside the gene matches: 3. This CDR3 region has 12 residues. The CDR3 sequence is CASSLLQGGQFF. Written as DNA, the CDR3 is TGTGCCAGCAGTTTATTACAGGGGGGTCAGTTCTTC.

This clonotype was seen repeatedly, ten times or more. The chain employs TRBV3-1 and TRBJ2-2, with D perhaps matching TRBD1 (5 bases). Trimming removed 5 bases from V and 6 bases from J, with 13 bases in between. Germline CDR1 and CDR2: LGHDT and YNNKEL (reference sequence). This CDR3 contains 14 residues. The DNA for the CDR3 is TGTGCCAGCAGCTTCCTGGCAGGGTCCGGGGAGCTGTTTTTT. Translated: CASSFLAGSGELFF. The complete variable domain, with remaining parts taken from reference TRBV3-1 and TRBJ2-2, reads DTAVSQTPKYLVTQMGNDKSIKCEQNLGHDTMYWYKQDSKKFLKIMFSYNNKELIINETVPNRFSPKSPDKAHLNLHINSLELGDSAVYFCASSFLAGSGELFFGEGSRLTVL.

V is TRBV5-1 and J is TRBJ1-1; 7 nucleotides agree with TRBD1. V trimming: 3 bases; J trimming: 2 bases; junction bases outside the gene matches: 7. Germline loops: CDR1 SGHRS, CDR2 YFSETQ. This CDR3 comprises 15 residues. The CDR3: CASSSKQGINTEAFF. The CDR3, as DNA: TGCGCCAGCAGCTCCAAACAGGGGATCAACACTGAAGCTTTCTTT. The variable domain in full, with the rest retrieved from reference TRBV5-1 and TRBJ1-1, is KAGVTQTPRYLIKTRGQQVTLSCSPISGHRSVSWYQQTPGQGLQFLFEYFSETQRNKGNFPGRFSGRQFSNSRSEMNVSTLELGDSALYLCASSSKQGINTEAFFGQGTRLTVV.

The sample holds many counts of this clonotype. The CDR3 region has the DNA TGTGCCAGCTCACCAAGGTCAGCTTGGACTGAAGCTTTCTTT. Amino acids: CASSPRSAWTEAFF. This chain connects TRBV18 to TRBJ1-1; D remains unclear. V lost 2 bases and J 5 bases, leaving 12 bases between the germline ends. Germline CDR1 KGHSH, CDR2 LQKENI. The CDR3 spans 14 residues.

This clonotype has more than one count but fewer than ten. The chain uses TRBV5-1 and TRBJ2-3, with TRBD1 as a possible D gene (6 bases). CDR3 size: 15 residues. The germline V gene encodes CDR1 SGHRS and CDR2 YFSETQ. Trimming pared 0 bases from V and 2 bases from J, leaving 10 bases between. The chain's CDR3 is CASSLVGQSTDTQYF. CDR3 nucleotide sequence: TGCGCCAGCAGCTTGGTAGGACAGTCCACAGATACGCAGTATTTT.

Many counts were recorded for this clonotype. The chain couples TRBV5-1 to TRBJ2-5, with 8 bases lining up with TRBD2. The J segment lost 1 base and the V segment lost 2 bases, leaving 4 bases of the junction unmatched. The CDR3 length is 15 residues. The germline V gene has CDR1 SGHRS and CDR2 YFSETQ. The CDR3 DNA reads as TGCGCCAGCAGCTTAAGCGGGAGTAGCCAAGAGACCCAGTACTTC. The encoded protein is CASSLSGSSQETQYF.

This clonotype was seen repeatedly, ten times or more. The chain couples TRBV7-2 to TRBJ2-1; 7 bases match TRBD2. From germline, CDR1 is SGHTA and CDR2 FQGNSA. The length of the CDR3 is 14 residues. The trim removed 5 bases at V and 6 bases at J, leaving 7 bases unmatched. CDR3 nucleotides: TGTGCCAGCAGCCCAGGACTAGTTCTCAATGAGCAGTTCTTC. This gives the protein CASSPGLVLNEQFF. The whole variable domain, filled in from reference TRBV7-2 and TRBJ2-1, reads GAGVSQSPSNKVTEKGKDVELRCDPISGHTALYWYRQSLGQGLEFLIYFQGNSAPDKSGLPSDRFSAERTGGSVSTLTIQRTQQEDSAVYLCASSPGLVLNEQFFGPGTRLTVL.

Turning to this clonotype: Since a much larger clone is just one base distant, this may be a read error. The CDR3 protein is CSAGTSGAAGDTQYF. As DNA, the CDR3 is TGCAGTGCTGGGACTAGCGGGGCGGCGGGAGATACGCAGTATTTT. The V and J genes are TRBV20-1 and TRBJ2-3; 13 nucleotides align to TRBD2. The CDR3 runs 15 residues. CDR1 and CDR2 from the germline V gene are DFQATT and SNEGSKA (reference sequence). The V and J ends lost 5 bases and 5 bases, in that order; junction bases with no gene match: 7.

Ten or more counts support this clonotype. This sequence joins TRBV5-1 and TRBJ2-4; 14 bases are shared with TRBD2. This CDR3 contains 18 residues. V lost 4 bases, J lost 1 base, and 7 bases stayed unmatched. The germline gives CDR1 SGHRS, CDR2 YFSETQ. This CDR3 is CASSPGLAGAVAKNIQYF. The CDR3 DNA sequence: TGCGCCAGCAGCCCGGGACTAGCGGGAGCTGTCGCCAAAAACATTCAGTACTTC.

This clonotype was recorded at least ten times. This chain uses TRBV20-1 with TRBJ2-3; D is unresolved. Germline V gene data show CDR1 as DFQATT and CDR2 as SNEGSKA (reference sequence). The V gene lost 6 bases and the J gene lost 5 bases, with 18 bases spanning the gap. This CDR3 region has 14 residues. The CDR3 DNA follows: TGCAGTGCCGTCTACGGTTCGACCTTAGATACGCAGTATTTT. It encodes CSAVYGSTLDTQYF.

The sample holds many counts of this clonotype. The chain has TRBV29-1 and TRBJ2-5; D is ambiguous. This CDR3 comprises 13 residues. CDR1 SQVTM and CDR2 ANQGSEA come from the germline V gene. Trimming stripped 2 bases from V and 5 bases from J, with 12 bases between. The CDR3 loop is CSVERPLGETQYF. The CDR3 DNA reads TGCAGCGTTGAACGACCCCTCGGGGAGACCCAGTACTTC.

This clonotype was picked up many times. The chain has TRBV27 and TRBJ2-5; D is unresolved. The CDR3 is 15 amino acids. V was clipped by 6 bases and J by 1 base, with 15 bases between them. Germline V gene sequence: CDR1 MNHEY, CDR2 SMNVEV (reference sequence). DNA of the CDR3: TGTGCCAGCAGAAACTCCCTTGTCAGCCAAGAGACCCAGTACTTC. Translated: CASRNSLVSQETQYF.

The sample holds many counts of this clonotype. This chain connects TRBV27 to TRBJ2-7; 8 bases match TRBD1. V was pared by 6 bases and J by 9 bases, with 10 bases of the junction left unmatched. The CDR3 is made up of 13 amino acids. Germline-derived CDR1 and CDR2 are MNHEY and SMNVEV (reference sequence). The CDR3 coding sequence is TGTGCCAGCAGCCCTTCAGGGGGCGCAGGGCAGTACTTC. As protein: CASSPSGGAGQYF.

This clonotype came up many times. At one boundary the junction diverges from the germline segment, which might be a read error. The V gene is TRBV6-2 or TRBV6-3, the J gene TRBJ2-5; 7 bases match TRBD2. Germline V gene data show CDR1 as MNHEY and CDR2 as SVGEGT. The CDR3 is 11 residues long. The CDR3 sequence is CASSSRDYGEF. CDR3 DNA: TGTGCCAGCAGTTCCCGGGACTACGGTGAATTC.

This clonotype was seen ten or more times. CDR3 residues: CSALSGGFYEQYF. In DNA form, the CDR3 reads TGCAGTGCCCTCTCGGGGGGTTTCTACGAGCAGTACTTC. The chain has TRBV20-1 and TRBJ2-7, with 7 nucleotides matching TRBD2. Germline V gives CDR1 DFQATT, CDR2 SNEGSKA (reference sequence). V lost 6 bases to trimming and J lost 3 bases; unmatched junction nucleotides: 8. The CDR3 runs to 13 residues.

This clonotype was recorded at least ten times. The chain carries TRBV7-9 and TRBJ2-3; D remains unclear. Germline V gene data show CDR1 as SEHNR and CDR2 as FQNEAQ (reference sequence). V lost 3 bases to trimming and J lost 0 bases, with 10 bases between them. This CDR3 has 15 amino acids. This CDR3 is CASSFVASSTDTQYF. DNA for the CDR3: TGTGCCAGCAGCTTTGTTGCCAGTAGCACAGATACGCAGTATTTT.

This clonotype was picked up many times. J is TRBJ2-1 and V is TRBV20-1; 8 bases align to TRBD1. The CDR3 contains 10 residues. With 5 bases clipped from V and 12 bases from J, the junction kept 3 bases outside the gene matches. Germline values: CDR1 DFQATT, CDR2 SNEGSKA (reference sequence). Here the CDR3 reads CSAGQGTQFF. The CDR3 nucleotides are TGCAGTGCTGGACAGGGAACGCAGTTCTTC.

In its sample, this clonotype was seen many times. This chain joins TRBV4-1 and TRBJ2-7; no clear D. V was cut by 1 base and J by 2 bases, with 15 bases left in between. CDR1 and CDR2 from the germline V gene are MGHRA and YSYEKL. The CDR3 runs to 16 residues. CDR3 sequence: CASSQGSIGQTYEQYF. Written as DNA, the CDR3 is TGCGCCAGCAGCCAAGGATCGATCGGTCAAACCTACGAGCAGTACTTC.

Many counts were recorded for this clonotype. The CDR3 bases are TGTGCCAGCAGTACTCCCGGCGGTGGGGCCTACAATGAGCAGTTCTTC. This sequence encodes CASSTPGGGAYNEQFF. The chain recombines TRBV6-2 or TRBV6-3 with TRBJ2-1; D unclear. The V end lost 5 bases, the J end lost 2 bases, and 16 bases lay between the germline ends. Germline V gene sequence: CDR1 MNHEY, CDR2 SVGEGT. The CDR3 loop spans 16 amino acids.

This clonotype was counted many times. The chain couples TRBV20-1 to TRBJ2-2, with 9 bases that match TRBD1. V shed 2 bases and J 6 bases; nucleotides not matched to a gene: 7. The CDR3 covers 15 residues. Per the germline V gene, CDR1 is DFQATT and CDR2 is SNEGSKA (reference sequence). Here the CDR3 reads CSARNTGGNAGELFF. The CDR3 DNA reads as TGCAGTGCTAGAAACACAGGGGGCAACGCCGGGGAGCTGTTTTTT.

This clonotype was seen only once. The gene calls are TRBV7-4 and TRBJ1-6, with TRBD1 as a possible D gene (5 bases). V gave up 5 bases and J gave up 15 bases, with 23 bases separating them. Germline lookup yields CDR1 SGHVT and CDR2 SQSDAQ. The CDR3 extends over 15 amino acids. The CDR3 protein is CASSLRGTGNSNLHF. The CDR3 DNA is TGTGCCAGCAGCCTCAGAGGGACTGGAAATTCAAACCTCCACTTT.

This clonotype was picked up many times. The genes are TRBV5-1 and TRBJ2-1; TRBD1 is a possible D gene (5 bases). In germline, CDR1 is SGHRS, CDR2 YFSETQ. V was clipped by 9 bases and J by 0 bases, with 19 bases between them. This CDR3 region has 16 residues. The CDR3 protein is CATSGSSLSSYNEQFF. CDR3 nucleotides: TGCGCCACCTCAGGGTCCTCTTTAAGCTCCTACAATGAGCAGTTCTTC.